The sequence of this T cell receptor (beta chain) was determined in a study of T cell changes during pregnancy in multiple sclerosis. Germline assignment: CDR1 MNHEY and CDR2 SMNVEV (reference sequence). Trimming took 6 bases from V and 4 from J; bases not matched to a gene: 5. The CDR3 consists of 15 residues. Sequencing was performed with immunoSEQ multiplex PCR; in TCRdb, only in-frame clones are kept and a portion is missing. The sample holds some 29,000 clones, over 80% seen once. Source: CD8+ T cells from peripheral blood mononuclear cells, taken before pregnancy. This chain uses TRBV27 with TRBJ2-1; 11 bases line up with TRBD2. This receptor was taken from a female donor with multiple sclerosis, enrolled in a pregnancy study. CDR3 residues: CASSPGTSGYNEQFF. CDR3 coding DNA: TGTGCCAGCAGCCCCGGGACTAGCGGTTACAATGAGCAGTTCTTC.